This TCR beta chain originates from a study of blood T cells in healthy people across ages. This clonotype was detected once. Its target is unknown. Donors each provided approximately 9.6 milliliters of peripheral blood. General observations from the study: Higher diversity and more naive CD4+ cells were features of long-lived donors, compared to aged donors.

PCR was performed a second time for roughly 7 to 11 cycles using a sample-barcoded 5' primer and a J-beta primer mix. TCRdb recomputed calls from the 5' RACE reads with MiXCR, one row per CDR3 protein. Of roughly 1,800,000 distinct CDR3 sequences listed, roughly 49% were seen once; the top ten hold 2.1%. Germline V gene sequence: CDR1 DFQATT, CDR2 SNEGSKA (reference sequence). The CDR3 is made up of 13 amino acids. Trimming at V came to 6 bases and at J to 8 bases, leaving 6 bases not matched to a gene. The rearrangement links TRBV20-1 to TRBJ1-6; 8 nucleotides agree with TRBD1. Source material: blood. This TCR was sampled from a woman aged 40 to 50 in good health. CDR3 sequence reads: CSAAGGIYSPLHF. The CDR3 DNA reads as TGCAGTGCGGCAGGGGGCATCTATTCACCCCTCCACTTT.